The T cell receptor (beta chain) under discussion was sequenced for a study of T cell repertoires in cytomegalovirus infection. Overall study: Public signatures in TCR beta pointed to CMV infection and matching HLA type. General study findings and limits: Pooled public TCR beta family frequency picked out CMV carriers with the relevant HLA.

CDR3 length: 16 amino acids. Germline V gives CDR1 DFQATT, CDR2 SNEGSKA (reference sequence). The V and J ends lost 0 bases and 3 bases, in that order; junction bases with no gene match: 8. TCRdb re-analysed the reads in MiXCR, keeping a single row per CDR3 protein. The profile covers tens of thousands of distinct CDR3 sequences, with about 20% appearing a single time and around four fifths taken by the ten largest. There are a few counts of this clonotype. Antigen specificity is unknown. The TCR comes from a human donor in good health (CMV status not recorded). Some clones in this sample may be carry-over from other donors' samples. The rearrangement uses TRBV20-1 and TRBJ2-7; 10 bases align to TRBD2. The material was CD8+ T cells from cultured PBMCs, obtained from culture after CMV antigen stimulation. This CDR3 is CSARDLAGGRLYEQYF. The CDR3 DNA sequence: TGCAGTGCTAGAGACTTAGCGGGGGGCCGCCTCTACGAGCAGTACTTC.